This entry lists 15 T cell receptor beta chains sequenced from one sample in a study of OX40 agonist ivuxolimab in advanced cancers. Libraries were prepared by immunoSEQ multiplex PCR; TCRdb keeps only in-frame clonotypes and omits some of them. The sample carries 65,000 to 95,000 clones, 80% to 90% recorded once. This material consisted of CD4+ or CD8+ T cells sorted from blood, taken in a trial of the OX40 agonist ivuxolimab. Source of these receptors: an adult with an advanced solid tumor such as melanoma, head and neck, liver or kidney cancer.

The V call is TRBV5-1, the J call TRBJ1-1; no clear D gene. V shed 7 bases and J shed 1 base, with 11 bases lying between them. This CDR3 has 13 amino acids. Germline CDR1 reads SGHRS; CDR2 reads YFSETQ. CDR3 protein: CASALGTNTEAFF. CDR3 nucleotide sequence: TGCGCCAGCGCCCTCGGAACGAACACTGAAGCTTTCTTT. The whole variable domain, filled in from reference TRBV5-1 and TRBJ1-1, reads KAGVTQTPRYLIKTRGQQVTLSCSPISGHRSVSWYQQTPGQGLQFLFEYFSETQRNKGNFPGRFSGRQFSNSRSEMNVSTLELGDSALYLCASALGTNTEAFFGQGTRLTVV.

The chain uses TRBV5-4 and TRBJ1-4, with 9 nucleotides matching TRBD1. The J segment lost 0 bases and the V segment lost 0 bases, leaving 0 bases of the junction unmatched. CDR3 length: 16 amino acids. CDR1 is SGHNT and CDR2 is YYREEE in the germline V gene (reference sequence). As DNA, the CDR3 is TGTGCCAGCAGCTTGGGACAGGGGGCAACTAATGAAAAACTGTTTTTT. Protein product: CASSLGQGATNEKLFF.

J is TRBJ1-1 and V is TRBV7-9, with D tentatively TRBD1 (5 bases). Trimming stripped 5 bases from V and 6 bases from J, with 13 bases between. Germline-derived CDR1 and CDR2 are SEHNR and FQNEAQ (reference sequence). This CDR3 is 13 amino acids long. As DNA, the CDR3 is TGTGCCAGCAGCGGGGGGGTTTACTCTGAAGCTTTCTTT. It specifies CASSGGVYSEAFF.

The V and J genes are TRBV5-8 and TRBJ1-1; D is perhaps TRBD1 (6 bases). CDR1 is SGHTS, CDR2 YDEGEE, per germline. The CDR3 runs to 16 residues. Between the trimmed V and J ends, which lost 1 base and 0 bases, there was a span of 13 bases. CDR3 sequence: CASSLPPGALNTEAFF. CDR3 nucleotides: TGTGCCAGCAGCTTGCCCCCAGGGGCCTTGAACACTGAAGCTTTCTTT.

This chain uses TRBV19 with TRBJ1-3; D call uncertain. Trimming pared 5 bases from V and 0 bases from J, leaving 11 bases between. CDR1 LNHDA and CDR2 SQIVND come from the germline V gene (reference sequence). CDR3 length: 15 amino acids. CDR3 protein: CASSSTWNSGNTIYF. CDR3 DNA: TGTGCCAGTAGTTCAACCTGGAACTCTGGAAACACCATATATTTT.

This chain joins TRBV7-2 and TRBJ2-7, with 9 positions matching TRBD1. J gave up 4 bases and V 3 bases, and 7 bases lay outside the gene matches. Germline assignment: CDR1 SGHTA and CDR2 FQGNSA. The CDR3 totals 15 residues. CDR3: CASSFGTGTGYEQYF. In nucleotides, the CDR3 is TGTGCCAGCAGCTTCGGAACCGGGACAGGGTACGAGCAGTACTTC.

J is TRBJ2-1 and V is TRBV12-5; 8 nucleotides align to TRBD1. Trimming cost V 4 bases and J 7 bases; bases outside gene matches: 9. CDR3 length equals 15 residues. Germline V gene data show CDR1 as LGHNT and CDR2 as FRNRAP. The CDR3 DNA is TGTGCTAGTGGTTCGGGACAGGTGGGATGGAATGAGCAGTTCTTC. It encodes CASGSGQVGWNEQFF.

This clone was seen a handful of times. The gene calls are TRBV2 and TRBJ1-2; D perhaps matches TRBD1 (5 bases). The CDR3 is 13 residues long. The germline V and J ends were trimmed by 9 bases and 4 bases, with 15 bases remaining between them. Germline V lookup: CDR1 SNHLY, CDR2 FYNNEI. The CDR3 region has the DNA TGTGCCAGGGGACCCGGCCTCGGCTATGGCTACACCTTC. Translating it yields CARGPGLGYGYTF.

The rearrangement uses TRBV15 and TRBJ2-2; no firm D call. Germline V gene sequence: CDR1 LNHNV, CDR2 YYDKDF (reference sequence). This CDR3 comprises 17 residues. Deletions cut 0 bases from V and 0 bases from J, with 11 bases between. CDR3 loop: CATSRDLALTNTGELFF. As DNA, the CDR3 is TGTGCCACCAGCAGAGATCTGGCCCTCACGAACACCGGGGAGCTGTTTTTT.

In this sample, this clone turned up a few times. V and J are TRBV10-3 and TRBJ1-1; a possible D gene is TRBD1 (5 bases). Trimming removed 4 bases at V and 1 base at J, with 10 bases between. The germline V gene has CDR1 ENHRY and CDR2 SYGVKD. The CDR3 totals 14 residues. The CDR3 reads CAISGGGTNTEAFF. The CDR3, as DNA: TGTGCCATCAGTGGGGGGGGGACGAACACTGAAGCTTTCTTT.

The chain joins TRBV9 to TRBJ1-2; TRBD1 aligns across 8 bases. This CDR3 is 15 amino acids long. Germline trimming cut 4 bases from V and 3 bases from J; bases unmatched to any gene: 8. The germline V gene encodes CDR1 SGDLS and CDR2 YYNGEE. This chain's CDR3 is CASSIGQGGDYGYTF. CDR3 in DNA: TGTGCCAGCAGCATCGGACAGGGCGGAGACTATGGCTACACCTTC.

This chain links TRBV19 with TRBJ2-3, with D possibly called TRBD1 or TRBD2 (6 bases each). Germline CDR1 LNHDA, CDR2 SQIVND (reference sequence). With 3 bases removed from V and 0 bases from J, the gap between germline ends came to 13 bases. This CDR3 spans 16 amino acids. CDR3 protein: CASSIMRGTSTDTQYF. DNA of the CDR3: TGTGCCAGTAGTATCATGAGGGGGACTAGCACAGATACGCAGTATTTT.

The chain joins TRBV12-5 to TRBJ2-2; TRBD1 aligns across 7 bases. CDR3 length: 19 amino acids. CDR1 and CDR2 from the germline V gene are LGHNT and FRNRAP. J was trimmed by 1 base and V by 2 bases; bases with no gene match: 13. Here the CDR3 reads CASGLLLTGLARNTGELFF. The DNA of the CDR3 is TGTGCTAGTGGTTTGTTACTGACAGGGCTAGCCCGGAACACCGGGGAGCTGTTTTTT.

The CDR3 DNA follows: TGTGCCAGTAGTTACACCACGGGCAATCAGCCCCAGCATTTT. Its translation: CASSYTTGNQPQHF. V is TRBV19 and J is TRBJ1-5; D not resolved. Germline CDR1 and CDR2: LNHDA and SQIVND (reference sequence). V was clipped by 5 bases and J by 2 bases, with 10 bases between them. This CDR3 is built from 14 residues.

The J gene is TRBJ2-3, the V gene TRBV2; no clear D. Germline CDR1 reads SNHLY; CDR2 reads FYNNEI. The CDR3 is 14 residues long. With 1 base removed from V and 4 bases from J, the gap between germline ends came to 9 bases. As DNA, the CDR3 is TGTGCCAGCAGTGAAGGGGAAAGGGCAGATACGCAGTATTTT. This translates into CASSEGERADTQYF.